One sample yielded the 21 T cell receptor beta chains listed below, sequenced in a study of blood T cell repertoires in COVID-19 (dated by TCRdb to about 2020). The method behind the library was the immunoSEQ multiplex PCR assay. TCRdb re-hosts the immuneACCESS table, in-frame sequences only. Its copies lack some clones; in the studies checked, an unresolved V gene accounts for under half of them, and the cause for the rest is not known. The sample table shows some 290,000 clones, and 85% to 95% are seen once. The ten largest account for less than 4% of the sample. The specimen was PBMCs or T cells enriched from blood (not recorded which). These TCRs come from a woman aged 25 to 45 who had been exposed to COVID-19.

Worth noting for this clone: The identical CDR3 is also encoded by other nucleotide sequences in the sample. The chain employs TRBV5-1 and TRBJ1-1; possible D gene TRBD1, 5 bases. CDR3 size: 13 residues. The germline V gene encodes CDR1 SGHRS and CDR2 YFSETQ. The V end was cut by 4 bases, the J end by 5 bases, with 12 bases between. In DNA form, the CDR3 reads TGCGCCAGCAGCCCTACAGGAAGTACTGAAGCTTTCTTT. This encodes CASSPTGSTEAFF.

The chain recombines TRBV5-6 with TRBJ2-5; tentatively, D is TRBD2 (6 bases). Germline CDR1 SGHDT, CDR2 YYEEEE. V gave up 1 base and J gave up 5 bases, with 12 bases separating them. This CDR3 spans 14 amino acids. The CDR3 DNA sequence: TGTGCCAGCAGCTTGCGGGGGATTGGGGAGACCCAGTACTTC. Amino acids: CASSLRGIGETQYF.

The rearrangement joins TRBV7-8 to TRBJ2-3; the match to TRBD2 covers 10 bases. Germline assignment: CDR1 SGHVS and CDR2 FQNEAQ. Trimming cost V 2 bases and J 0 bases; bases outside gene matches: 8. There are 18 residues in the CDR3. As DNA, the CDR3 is TGTGCCAGCAGCTTAAGTATTAGCGGGGGGACTAGCACAGATACGCAGTATTTT. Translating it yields CASSLSISGGTSTDTQYF.

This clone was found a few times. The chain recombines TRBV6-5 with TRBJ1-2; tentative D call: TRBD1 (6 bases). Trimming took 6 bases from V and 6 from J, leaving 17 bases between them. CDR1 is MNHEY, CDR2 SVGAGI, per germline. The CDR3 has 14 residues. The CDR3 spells CASSYRELVDGYTF. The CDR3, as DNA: TGTGCCAGCAGCTACAGGGAGCTCGTCGATGGCTACACCTTC.

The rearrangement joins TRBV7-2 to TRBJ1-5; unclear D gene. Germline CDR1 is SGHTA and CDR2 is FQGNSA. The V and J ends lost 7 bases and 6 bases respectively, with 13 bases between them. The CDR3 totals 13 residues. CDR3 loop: CASTRDNSQPQHF. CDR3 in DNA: TGTGCCAGCACCCGGGATAATAGTCAGCCCCAGCATTTT.

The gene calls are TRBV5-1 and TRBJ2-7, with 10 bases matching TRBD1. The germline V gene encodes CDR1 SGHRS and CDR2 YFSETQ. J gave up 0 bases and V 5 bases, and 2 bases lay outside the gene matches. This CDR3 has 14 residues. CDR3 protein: CASRGQGVSYEQYF. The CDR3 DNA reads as TGCGCCAGCAGAGGACAGGGGGTCTCCTACGAGCAGTACTTC.

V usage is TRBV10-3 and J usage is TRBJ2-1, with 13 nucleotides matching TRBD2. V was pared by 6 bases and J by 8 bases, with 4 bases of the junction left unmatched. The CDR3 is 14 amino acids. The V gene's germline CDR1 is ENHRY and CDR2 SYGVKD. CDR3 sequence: CAIRTSGGSDEQFF. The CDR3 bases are TGTGCCATCAGGACTAGCGGGGGGAGCGATGAGCAGTTCTTC.

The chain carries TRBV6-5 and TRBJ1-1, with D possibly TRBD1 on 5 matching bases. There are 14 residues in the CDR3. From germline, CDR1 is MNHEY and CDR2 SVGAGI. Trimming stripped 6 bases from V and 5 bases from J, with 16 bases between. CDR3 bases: TGTGCCAGCAGCGGGGGGGGACCCTGGACTGAAGCTTTCTTT. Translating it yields CASSGGGPWTEAFF.

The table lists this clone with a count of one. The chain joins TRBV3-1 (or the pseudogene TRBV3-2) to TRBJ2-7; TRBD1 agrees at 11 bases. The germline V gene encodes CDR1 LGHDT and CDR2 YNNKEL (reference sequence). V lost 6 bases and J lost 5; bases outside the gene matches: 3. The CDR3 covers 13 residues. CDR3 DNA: TGTGCCAGCAGTGGGACAGGGGGTAACGAGCAGTACTTC. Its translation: CASSGTGGNEQYF.

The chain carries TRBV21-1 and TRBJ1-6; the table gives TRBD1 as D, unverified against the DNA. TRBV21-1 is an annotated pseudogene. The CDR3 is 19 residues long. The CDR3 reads CASSDLTNPGTGVNSPLHF. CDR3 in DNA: TGTGCCAGCAGCGATTTAACGAATCCCGGGACAGGGGTTAATTCACCCCTCCACTTT.

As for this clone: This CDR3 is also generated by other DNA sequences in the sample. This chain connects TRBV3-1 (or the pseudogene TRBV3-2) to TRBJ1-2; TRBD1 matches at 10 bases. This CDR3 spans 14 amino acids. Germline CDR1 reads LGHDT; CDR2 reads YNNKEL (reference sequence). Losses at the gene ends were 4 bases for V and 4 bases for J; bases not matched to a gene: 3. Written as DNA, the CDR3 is TGTGCCAGCAGCCCCGGACAGGGGGTCTATGGCTACACCTTC. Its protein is CASSPGQGVYGYTF.

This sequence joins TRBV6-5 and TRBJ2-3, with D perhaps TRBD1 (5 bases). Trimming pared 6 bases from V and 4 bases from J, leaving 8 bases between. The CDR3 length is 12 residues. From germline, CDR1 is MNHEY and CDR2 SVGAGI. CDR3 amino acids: CASRSGPDTQYF. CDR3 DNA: TGTGCCAGCAGGTCAGGGCCAGATACGCAGTATTTT.

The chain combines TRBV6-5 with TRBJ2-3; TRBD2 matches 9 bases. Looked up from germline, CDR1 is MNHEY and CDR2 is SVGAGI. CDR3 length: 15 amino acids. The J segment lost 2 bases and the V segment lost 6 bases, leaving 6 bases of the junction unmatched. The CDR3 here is CASRPIAGATDTQYF. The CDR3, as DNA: TGTGCCAGCAGGCCTATAGCGGGGGCCACAGATACGCAGTATTTT.

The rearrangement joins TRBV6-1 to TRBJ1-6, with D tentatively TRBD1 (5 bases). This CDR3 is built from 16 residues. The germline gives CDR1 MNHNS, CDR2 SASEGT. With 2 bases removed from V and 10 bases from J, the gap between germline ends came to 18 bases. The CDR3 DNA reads TGTGCCAGCAGTGAATCGGGGGGTTATGTTTTATCACCCCTCCACTTT. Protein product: CASSESGGYVLSPLHF.

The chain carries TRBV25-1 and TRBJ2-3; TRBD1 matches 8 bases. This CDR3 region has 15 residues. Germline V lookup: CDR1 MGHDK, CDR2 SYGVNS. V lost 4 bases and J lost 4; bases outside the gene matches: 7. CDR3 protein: CASSGLGQVADTQYF. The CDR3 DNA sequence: TGTGCCAGCAGTGGTTTGGGACAGGTTGCAGATACGCAGTATTTT.

This CDR3 is CSVGEQGRNSPLHF. The CDR3 DNA reads as TGCAGCGTTGGGGAACAGGGGAGAAATTCACCCCTCCACTTT. J is TRBJ1-6 and V is TRBV29-1; TRBD1 matches at 7 bases. CDR3 length: 14 residues. Trimming cost V 4 bases and J 7 bases; bases outside gene matches: 7. The germline CDR1 and CDR2 sequences are SQVTM and ANQGSEA.

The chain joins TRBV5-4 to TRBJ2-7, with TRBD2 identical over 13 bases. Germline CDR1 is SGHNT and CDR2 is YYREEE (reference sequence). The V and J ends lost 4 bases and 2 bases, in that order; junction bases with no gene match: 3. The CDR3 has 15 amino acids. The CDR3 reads CASSGGTSGAYEQYF. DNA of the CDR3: TGTGCCAGCAGCGGGGGGACTAGCGGGGCCTACGAGCAGTACTTC.

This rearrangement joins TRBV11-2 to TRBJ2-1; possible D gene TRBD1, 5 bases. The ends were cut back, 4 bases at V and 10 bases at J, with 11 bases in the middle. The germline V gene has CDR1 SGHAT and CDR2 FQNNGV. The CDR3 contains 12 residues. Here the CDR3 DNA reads TGTGCCAGCAGCTCGTCGGACATAGAGCAGTTCTTC. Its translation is CASSSSDIEQFF.

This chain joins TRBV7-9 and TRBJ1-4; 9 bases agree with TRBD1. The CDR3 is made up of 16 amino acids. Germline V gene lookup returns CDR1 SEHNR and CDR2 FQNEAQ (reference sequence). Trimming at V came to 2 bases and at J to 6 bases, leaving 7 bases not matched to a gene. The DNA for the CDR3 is TGTGCCAGCAGCTTAATTGGGCGACAGGGGGATGAAAAACTGTTTTTT. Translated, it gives CASSLIGRQGDEKLFF.

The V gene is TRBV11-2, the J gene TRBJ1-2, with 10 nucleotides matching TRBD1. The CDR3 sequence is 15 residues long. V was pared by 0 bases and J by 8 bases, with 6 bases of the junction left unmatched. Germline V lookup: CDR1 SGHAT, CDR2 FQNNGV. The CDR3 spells CASSLDGTGVGGYTF. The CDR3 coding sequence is TGTGCCAGCAGCTTAGATGGGACAGGGGTTGGGGGCTACACCTTC.

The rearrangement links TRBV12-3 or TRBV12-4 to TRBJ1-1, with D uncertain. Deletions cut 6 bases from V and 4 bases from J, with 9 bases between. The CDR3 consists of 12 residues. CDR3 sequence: CASREGATEAFF. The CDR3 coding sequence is TGTGCCAGCAGGGAGGGAGCCACTGAAGCTTTCTTT.